A selection of T cell receptor beta chains follows, all from one sample in a study of blood T cell repertoires in COVID-19. Profiled with immunoSEQ multiplex PCR; TCRdb holds only in-frame clones, not every one. The sample lists over 65,000 clones; 86% were seen once. Sequenced: peripheral blood. The receptors come from a man aged 50 or older with active or convalescent COVID-19. The CDR3 runs from the conserved cysteine through the conserved F or W. D genes are given only for firm matches. Clone size is given for some rows only: seen once, a few or many times, or a class if the clone is expanded.

clone_size d_call j_call v_call cdr3_nt cdr3_aa
few TRBD2 TRBJ2-7 TRBV3-1/TRBV3-2 TGTGCCAGCAGCCCTCACACTAGCGGCTACGAGCAGTACTTC CASSPHTSGYEQYF
- TRBD2 TRBJ2-7 TRBV12-3/TRBV12-4 TGTGCCAGCAGTTTAGTGCTAGCGGGGGAGCAGTACTTC CASSLVLAGEQYF
- TRBD1 TRBJ2-3 TRBV10-3 TGTGCCATCAGCGGGGACAGCCTATCCACAGATACGCAGTATTTT CAISGDSLSTDTQYF
- - TRBJ2-5 TRBV10-3 TGTGCCATCAGTGAAGGGGGTGGAGAGACCCAGTACTTC CAISEGGGETQYF
- - TRBJ1-2 TRBV2 TGTGCCAGCACGGGGACACGCAACTATGGCTACACCTTC CASTGTRNYGYTF
- TRBD2 TRBJ2-5 TRBV28 TGTGCCAGCATGACTAGCGGGGGGTACCAAGAGACCCAGTACTTC CASMTSGGYQETQYF
- - TRBJ1-2 TRBV5-4 TGTGCCAGTAGCTTCTTAGCTAACTATGGCTACACCTTC CASSFLANYGYTF
- TRBD1 TRBJ2-2 TRBV3-1/TRBV3-2 TGTGCCAGCAGCCAGCGGACAGGGGACACCGGGGAGCTGTTTTTT CASSQRTGDTGELFF
- TRBD2 TRBJ2-7 TRBV5-5 TGTGCCAGCAGCCCCGGGAGCGGGGCCTACGAGCAGTACTTC CASSPGSGAYEQYF
- - TRBJ1-1 TRBV3-1/TRBV3-2 TGTGCCAGCAGCCAGGGGGCGATCACTGAAGCTTTCTTT CASSQGAITEAFF
- TRBD2 TRBJ2-3 TRBV6-1 TGTGCCAGCAGTGGAAACCTAGCGGGATCCACAGATACGCAGTATTTT CASSGNLAGSTDTQYF
- TRBD1 TRBJ2-5 TRBV3-1/TRBV3-2 TGTGCCAGCAGCCCAGGGACAGGGTGGAAGACCCAGTACTTC CASSPGTGWKTQYF
- - TRBJ2-3 TRBV24-1 TGTGCCACCAGTGATTTGCAGTTGGACGGGGTTCGTAGCACAGATACGCAGTATTTT CATSDLQLDGVRSTDTQYF
- - TRBJ1-6 TRBV2 TGTGCCAGCAGTGAAGGAGGTGGCTCCTATAATTCACCCCTCCACTTT CASSEGGGSYNSPLHF
many - TRBJ2-7 TRBV7-2 TGTGCCAGCAGCTTAGGTTTTGGGTCTAGAGCTTCCTACGAGCAGTACTTC CASSLGFGSRASYEQYF
once - TRBJ1-2 TRBV4-1 TGCGCCAGCAGCCAAGTTCAGGGGACCAATGGCTACACCTTC CASSQVQGTNGYTF
- - TRBJ1-1 TRBV6-5 TGTGCCAGCAGTACCCGGGACATGGGAAACACTGAAGCTTTCTTT CASSTRDMGNTEAFF
few TRBD1 TRBJ1-2 TRBV6-5 TGTGCCAGCAGGGACAGGGAGAACTATGGCTACACCTTC CASRDRENYGYTF
- - TRBJ2-5 TRBV18 TGTGCCAGCTCAGCGGAGGGGCCACAGATCCAAGAGACCCAGTACTTC CASSAEGPQIQETQYF
once TRBD2 TRBJ2-1 TRBV24-1 TGTGCCACCAGTGACGCGAGCGGGAGGGCCCACAATGAGCAGTTCTTC CATSDASGRAHNEQFF
- - TRBJ1-4 TRBV10-1 TGCGCCAGCAGTACGGGTGCAACTAATGAAAAACTGTTTTTT CASSTGATNEKLFF
- - TRBJ2-1 TRBV7-6 TGTGCCAGCAGCTTGGTAGGCCAGGGCGATTACAATGAGCAGTTCTTC CASSLVGQGDYNEQFF
once TRBD1 TRBJ2-2 TRBV4-1 TGCGCCAGCAGCCAAGAGGCCGGGACAGCGAACACCGGGGAGCTGTTTTTT CASSQEAGTANTGELFF
- TRBD2 TRBJ2-3 TRBV5-1 TGCGCCAGCAGCTGGGGTAGCGGGGGCACAGATACGCAGTATTTT CASSWGSGGTDTQYF
- - TRBJ2-2 TRBV30 TGTGCCTGGAGCGGGGGGAACACCGGGGAGCTGTTTTTT CAWSGGNTGELFF
- TRBD1 TRBJ2-2 TRBV9 TGTGCCAGCAGCGCCAATCGGGGACAGGGTGACACCGGGGAGCTGTTTTTT CASSANRGQGDTGELFF
- - TRBJ2-1 TRBV24-1 TGTGCCACCCCTATCGGGGAGGCCGATGAGCAGTTCTTC CATPIGEADEQFF
- TRBD2 TRBJ2-1 TRBV7-9 TGTGCCAGCAGCCCAACTAGCGGGAGGTTATGGGAGCAGTTCTTC CASSPTSGRLWEQFF
- - TRBJ2-2 TRBV6-5 TGTGCCAGCAGTTTTTACTCCGGGGAGCTGTTTTTT CASSFYSGELFF
- - TRBJ2-7 TRBV5-1 TGCGCCAGCAAAACAGGGACGAACTCCTACGAGCAGTACTTC CASKTGTNSYEQYF
- TRBD2 TRBJ2-7 TRBV5-5 TGTGCCAGCAGCTTTTTAGCGGGAGGGACCTCCTACGAGCAGTACTTC CASSFLAGGTSYEQYF
- - TRBJ2-7 TRBV11-3 TGTGCCAGCAGCAAGAGAGGTGGGGGCCCCTACGAGCAGTACTTC CASSKRGGGPYEQYF
- TRBD1 TRBJ2-1 TRBV12-3/TRBV12-4 TGTGCCAGCAGTTCACAGGGGGCAAATGAGCAGTTCTTC CASSSQGANEQFF
- TRBD2 TRBJ2-5 TRBV7-2 TGTGCCAGCAGCTTAGGCCCGGGACTAGCGGGGGGGCGATTGGAGACCCAGTACTTC CASSLGPGLAGGRLETQYF
- TRBD2 TRBJ2-1 TRBV19 TGTGCCAGTAGGCCAGCCCCTCGTCCGGGGGGGCCCAATGAGCAGTTCTTC CASRPAPRPGGPNEQFF
- - TRBJ2-1 TRBV27 TGTGCCAGCAGTTTCAGTCAGGGCATCCGCAATGAGCAGTTCTTC CASSFSQGIRNEQFF
- - TRBJ2-1 TRBV6-5 TGTGCCAGCTTGGGGCCAGACAATGAGCAGTTCTTC CASLGPDNEQFF
- - TRBJ2-1 TRBV14 TGTGCCAGCAGCCAAGTAAGGGAGCATGAGCAGTTCTTC CASSQVREHEQFF
- TRBD2 TRBJ2-7 TRBV6-6 TGTGCCAGCAGTTACCTAGCGGGGGGAACCTACGAGCAGTACTTC CASSYLAGGTYEQYF
- TRBD2 TRBJ2-2 TRBV19 TGTGCCAGTAGACGTACTAGCGGGAGGTCAGCTGGGGAGCTGTTTTTT CASRRTSGRSAGELFF
- TRBD1 TRBJ2-7 TRBV20-1 TGCAGTGCTAGTGACGGGACAGGGGTTCACGAGCAGTACTTC CSASDGTGVHEQYF
few TRBD1 TRBJ1-1 TRBV10-2 TGCGCCAGCAGTGGGCTCCGACAGGGGATGAACACTGAAGCTTTCTTT CASSGLRQGMNTEAFF
once TRBD1 TRBJ2-2 TRBV6-5 TGTGCCAGCAGTTACTCAACAGGGGGCATCACCGGGGAGCTGTTTTTT CASSYSTGGITGELFF
once TRBD2 TRBJ2-1 TRBV7-9 TGTGCCAGCAGCCGCCTTCAGCGGGAGTCTGACAATGAGCAGTTCTTC CASSRLQRESDNEQFF
- - TRBJ1-2 TRBV6-1 TGTGCCAGCAGTGAAATAATGAGGGGGAGAAATGGCTACACCTTC CASSEIMRGRNGYTF